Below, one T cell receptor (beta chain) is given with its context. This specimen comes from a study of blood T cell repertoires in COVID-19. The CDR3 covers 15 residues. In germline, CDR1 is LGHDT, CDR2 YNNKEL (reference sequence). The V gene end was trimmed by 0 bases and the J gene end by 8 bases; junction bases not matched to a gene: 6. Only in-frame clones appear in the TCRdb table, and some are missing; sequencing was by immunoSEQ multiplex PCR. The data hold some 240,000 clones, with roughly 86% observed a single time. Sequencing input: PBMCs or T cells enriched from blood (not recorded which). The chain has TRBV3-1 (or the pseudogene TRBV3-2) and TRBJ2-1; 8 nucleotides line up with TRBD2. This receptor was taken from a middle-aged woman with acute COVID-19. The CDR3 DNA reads TGTGCCAGCAGCCAAGATCTAGCGGGTGTTTATGAGCAGTTCTTC. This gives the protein CASSQDLAGVYEQFF.